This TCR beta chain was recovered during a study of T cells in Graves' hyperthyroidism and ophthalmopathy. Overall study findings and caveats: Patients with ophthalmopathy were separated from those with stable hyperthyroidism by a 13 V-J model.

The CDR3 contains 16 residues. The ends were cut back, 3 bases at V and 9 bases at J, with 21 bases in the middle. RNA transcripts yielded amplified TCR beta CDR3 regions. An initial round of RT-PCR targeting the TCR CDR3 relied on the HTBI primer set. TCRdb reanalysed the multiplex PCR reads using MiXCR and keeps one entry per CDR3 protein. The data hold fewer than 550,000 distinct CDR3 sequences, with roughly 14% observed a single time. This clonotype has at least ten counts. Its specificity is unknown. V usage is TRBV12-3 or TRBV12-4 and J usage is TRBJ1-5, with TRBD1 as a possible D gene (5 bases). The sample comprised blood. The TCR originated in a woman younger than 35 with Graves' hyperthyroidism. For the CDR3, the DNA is TGTGCCAGCAGTTTCAGTTTGGGCGGCCCTGGGGGGCCCCAGCATTTT. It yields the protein CASSFSLGGPGGPQHF.